This T cell receptor (beta chain) stems from a study of T cells in women clearing cervical HPV infection. Study as a whole: Women with histologically confirmed HPV16-related CIN3 or worse, 2 with invasive cancer, served as cases.

Trimming left V 6 bases short and J 6 bases short, with 11 bases between. CDR3 length: 13 residues. CDR1 is SNHLY, CDR2 FYNNEI, per germline. Turning to this clone: Its target is unknown. The read ends 3 residues before the CDR3 terminus; that terminus is restored from the germline J gene.

Prevalent HPV16 infections were excluded; only incident single HPV16 infections included. MY09/MY11 PCR detected cervical HPV DNA; dot-blot assigned genotypes. Study outcomes and limitations: CIN3+ cases had significantly higher TCR repertoire richness than controls, but evenness did not differ.

Assay: immunoSEQ multiplex PCR; the TCRdb copy retains only in-frame clones and omits some. Across about 26,000 clones, the top ten clones capture 11% of the sample. This TCR derives from a woman aged 18-70 years with a cervical HPV16 infection that either progressed to CIN3+ or cleared (not recorded which). Sequenced material: blood buffy coat. The J gene is TRBJ1-4, the V gene TRBV2, with D perhaps TRBD1 (6 bases). The CDR3 sequence: CASRQGLYEKLFF. CDR3 DNA, as far as it was read: TGTGCCAGCAGGCAGGGGCTTTATGAAAAA. Full variable domain (remainder filled in from reference TRBV2 and TRBJ1-4): EPEVTQTPSHQVTQMGQEVILRCVPISNHLYFYWYRQILGQKVEFLVSFYNNEISEKSEIFDDQFSVERPDGSNFTLKIRSTKLEDSAMYFCASRQGLYEKLFFGSGTQLSVL.